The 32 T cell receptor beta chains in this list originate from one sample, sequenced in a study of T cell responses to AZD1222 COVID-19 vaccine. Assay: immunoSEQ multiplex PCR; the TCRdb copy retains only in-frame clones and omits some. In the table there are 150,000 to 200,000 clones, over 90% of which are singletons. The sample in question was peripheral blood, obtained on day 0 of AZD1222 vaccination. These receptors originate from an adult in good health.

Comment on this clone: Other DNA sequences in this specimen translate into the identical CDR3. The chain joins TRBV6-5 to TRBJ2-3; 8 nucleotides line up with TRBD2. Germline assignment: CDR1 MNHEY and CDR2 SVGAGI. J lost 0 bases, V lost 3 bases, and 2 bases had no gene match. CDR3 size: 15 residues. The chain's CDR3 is CASSYSGGSTDTQYF. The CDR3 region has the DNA TGTGCCAGCAGTTATTCGGGGGGGAGCACAGATACGCAGTATTTT.

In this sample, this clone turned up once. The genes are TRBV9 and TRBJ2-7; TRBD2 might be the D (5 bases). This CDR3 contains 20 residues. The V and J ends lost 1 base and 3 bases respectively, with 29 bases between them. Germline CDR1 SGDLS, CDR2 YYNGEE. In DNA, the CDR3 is TGTGCCAGCAGCGTAACCCCCTTTAGGCAGAAAAAGGACTTGGACTACGAGCAGTACTTC. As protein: CASSVTPFRQKKDLDYEQYF.

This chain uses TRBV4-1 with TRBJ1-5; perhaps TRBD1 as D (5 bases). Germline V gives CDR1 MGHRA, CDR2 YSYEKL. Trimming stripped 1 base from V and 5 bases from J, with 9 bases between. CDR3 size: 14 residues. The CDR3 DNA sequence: TGCGCCAGCAGCCAAGCCGGGGGGGATCAGCCCCAGCATTTT. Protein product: CASSQAGGDQPQHF.

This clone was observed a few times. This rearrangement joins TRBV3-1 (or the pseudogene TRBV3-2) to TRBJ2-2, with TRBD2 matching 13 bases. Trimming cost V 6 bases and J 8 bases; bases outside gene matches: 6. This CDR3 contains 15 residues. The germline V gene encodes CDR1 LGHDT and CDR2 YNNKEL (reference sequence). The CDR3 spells CASRRTSGGQGELFF. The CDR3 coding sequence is TGTGCCAGCAGAAGGACTAGCGGGGGACAAGGGGAGCTGTTTTTT.

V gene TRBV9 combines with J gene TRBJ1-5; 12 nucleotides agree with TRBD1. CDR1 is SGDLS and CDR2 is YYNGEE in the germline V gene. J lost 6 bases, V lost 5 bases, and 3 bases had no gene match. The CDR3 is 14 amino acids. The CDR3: CASSRDRGLQPQHF. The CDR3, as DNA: TGTGCCAGCAGTAGGGACAGGGGGCTTCAGCCCCAGCATTTT.

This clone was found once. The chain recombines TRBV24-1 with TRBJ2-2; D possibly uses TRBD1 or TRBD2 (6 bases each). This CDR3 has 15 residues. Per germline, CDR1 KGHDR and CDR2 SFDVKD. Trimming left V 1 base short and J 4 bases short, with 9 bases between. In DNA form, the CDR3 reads TGTGCCACCAGTGATTTAAGGGGGGCCACCGGGGAGCTGTTTTTT. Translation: CATSDLRGATGELFF.

The DNA for the CDR3 is TGTGCCAGCAGGCCGGGACAGGGATATTCTGGGGCCAACGTCCTGACTTTC. Encoded protein: CASRPGQGYSGANVLTF. V usage is TRBV27 and J usage is TRBJ2-6, with TRBD1 matching 9 bases. The CDR3 runs to 17 residues. The J segment lost 1 base and the V segment lost 6 bases, leaving 7 bases of the junction unmatched. CDR1 and CDR2 from the germline V gene are MNHEY and SMNVEV (reference sequence).

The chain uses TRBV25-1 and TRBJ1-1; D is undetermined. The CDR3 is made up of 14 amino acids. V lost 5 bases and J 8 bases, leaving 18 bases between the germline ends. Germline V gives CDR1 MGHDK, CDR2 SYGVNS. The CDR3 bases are TGTGCCAGCAGTATTAATACTAAAACGGCGGAAGCTTTCTTT. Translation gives CASSINTKTAEAFF.

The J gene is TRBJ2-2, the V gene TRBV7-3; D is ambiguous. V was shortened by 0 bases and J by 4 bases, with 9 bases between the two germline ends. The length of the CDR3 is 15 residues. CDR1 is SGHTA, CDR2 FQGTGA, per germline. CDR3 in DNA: TGTGCCAGCAGCTTAACAGGTTTTGGCACCGGGGAGCTGTTTTTT. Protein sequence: CASSLTGFGTGELFF.

CDR3 DNA sequence: TGTGCCAGCAGAATGGCGGGGGACACTGAAGCTTTCTTT. Protein sequence: CASRMAGDTEAFF. This chain links TRBV11-2 with TRBJ1-1; a possible D gene is TRBD1 (5 bases). Germline V gene data show CDR1 as SGHAT and CDR2 as FQNNGV. CDR3 length: 13 residues. V was cut by 6 bases and J by 3 bases, with 11 bases left in between.

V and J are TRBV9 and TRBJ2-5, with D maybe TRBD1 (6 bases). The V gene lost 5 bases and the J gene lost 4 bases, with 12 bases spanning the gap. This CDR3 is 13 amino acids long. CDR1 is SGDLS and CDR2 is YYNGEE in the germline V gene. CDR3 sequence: CASSEQGRETQYF. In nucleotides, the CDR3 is TGTGCCAGCAGTGAACAGGGAAGAGAGACCCAGTACTTC.

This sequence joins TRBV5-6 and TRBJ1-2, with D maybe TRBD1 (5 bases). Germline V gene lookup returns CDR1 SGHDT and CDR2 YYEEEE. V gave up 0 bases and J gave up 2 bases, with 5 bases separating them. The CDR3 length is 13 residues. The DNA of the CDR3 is TGTGCCAGCAGCTTGGACAGGAACTATGGCTACACCTTC. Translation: CASSLDRNYGYTF.

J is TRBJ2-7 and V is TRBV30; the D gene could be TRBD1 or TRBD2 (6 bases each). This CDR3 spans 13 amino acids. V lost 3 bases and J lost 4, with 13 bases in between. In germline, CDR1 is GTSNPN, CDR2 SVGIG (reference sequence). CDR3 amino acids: CAWSQGRPYEQYF. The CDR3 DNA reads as TGTGCCTGGAGCCAGGGGAGGCCGTACGAGCAGTACTTC.

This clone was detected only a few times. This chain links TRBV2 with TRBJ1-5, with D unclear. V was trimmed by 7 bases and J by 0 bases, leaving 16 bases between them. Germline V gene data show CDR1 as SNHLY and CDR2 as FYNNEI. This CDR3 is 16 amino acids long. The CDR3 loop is CASMATLLFSNQPQHF. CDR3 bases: TGTGCCAGCATGGCGACACTCCTCTTTAGCAATCAGCCCCAGCATTTT.

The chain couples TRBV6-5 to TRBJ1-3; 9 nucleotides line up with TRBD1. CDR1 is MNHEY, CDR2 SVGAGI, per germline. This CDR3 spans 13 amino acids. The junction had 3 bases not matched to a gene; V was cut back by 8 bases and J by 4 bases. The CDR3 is CASRQGGGNTIYF. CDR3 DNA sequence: TGTGCCAGCCGACAGGGGGGCGGAAACACCATATATTTT.

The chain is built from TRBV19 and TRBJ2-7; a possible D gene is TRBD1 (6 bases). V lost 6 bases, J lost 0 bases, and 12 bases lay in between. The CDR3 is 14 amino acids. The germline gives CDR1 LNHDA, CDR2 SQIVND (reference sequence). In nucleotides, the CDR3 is TGTGCCAGTAGGGATGGGGGCGGCTCCTACGAGCAGTACTTC. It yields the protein CASRDGGGSYEQYF.

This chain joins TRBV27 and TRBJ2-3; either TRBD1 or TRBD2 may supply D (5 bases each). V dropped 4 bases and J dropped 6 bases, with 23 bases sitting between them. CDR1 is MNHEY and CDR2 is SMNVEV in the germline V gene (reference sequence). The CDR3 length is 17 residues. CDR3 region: CASSSHYNPGRRDTQYF. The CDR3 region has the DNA TGTGCCAGCAGTTCGCACTATAATCCGGGACGGAGGGATACGCAGTATTTT.

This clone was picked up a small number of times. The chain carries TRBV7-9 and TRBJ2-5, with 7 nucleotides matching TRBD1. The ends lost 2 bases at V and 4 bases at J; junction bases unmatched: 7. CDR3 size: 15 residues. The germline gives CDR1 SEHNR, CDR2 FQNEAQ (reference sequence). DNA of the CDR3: TGTGCCAGCAGCTTAACCCAGGCAGGGGGAGAGACCCAGTACTTC. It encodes CASSLTQAGGETQYF. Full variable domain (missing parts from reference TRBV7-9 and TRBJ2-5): DTGVSQNPRHKITKRGQNVTFRCDPISEHNRLYWYRQTLGQGPEFLTYFQNEAQLEKSRLLSDRFSAERPKGSFSTLEIQRTEQGDSAMYLCASSLTQAGGETQYFGPGTRLLVL.

The CDR3 sequence is CASSFGTGIGYTF. The CDR3 DNA follows: TGTGCCAGCAGCTTCGGGACAGGGATTGGCTACACCTTC. This rearrangement joins TRBV5-6 to TRBJ1-2; the match to TRBD1 covers 9 bases. With V trimmed by 2 bases and J by 7 bases, 3 bases remained unmatched. This CDR3 region has 13 residues. CDR1 SGHDT and CDR2 YYEEEE come from the germline V gene.

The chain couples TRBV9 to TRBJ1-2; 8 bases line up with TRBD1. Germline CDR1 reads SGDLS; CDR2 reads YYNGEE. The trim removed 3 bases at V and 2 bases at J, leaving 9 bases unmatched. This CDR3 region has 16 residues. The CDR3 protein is CASSEDLRQGNYGYTF. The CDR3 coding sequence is TGTGCCAGCAGCGAGGACTTACGACAGGGGAACTATGGCTACACCTTC.

In nucleotides, the CDR3 is TGTGCCAGCAGCCATGATGACAGGGTTAATCAGCCCCAGCATTTT. It codes for CASSHDDRVNQPQHF. The chain uses TRBV3-1 (or the pseudogene TRBV3-2) and TRBJ1-5, with TRBD1 matching over 7 bases. V shed 3 bases and J 4 bases; nucleotides not matched to a gene: 6. In germline, CDR1 is LGHDT, CDR2 YNNKEL (reference sequence). CDR3 size: 15 residues.

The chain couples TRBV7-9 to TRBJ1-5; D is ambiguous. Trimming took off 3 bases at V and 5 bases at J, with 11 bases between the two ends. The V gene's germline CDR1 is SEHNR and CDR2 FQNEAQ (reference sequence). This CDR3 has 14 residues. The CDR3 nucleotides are TGTGCCAGCAGCTTTGAAGGTGGGGATCAGCCCCAGCATTTT. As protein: CASSFEGGDQPQHF.

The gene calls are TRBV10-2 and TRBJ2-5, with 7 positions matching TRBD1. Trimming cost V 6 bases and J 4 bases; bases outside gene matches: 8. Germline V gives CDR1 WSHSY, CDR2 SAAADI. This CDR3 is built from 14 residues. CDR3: CASSPTGVGETQYF. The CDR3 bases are TGCGCCAGCAGCCCTACAGGGGTGGGAGAGACCCAGTACTTC.

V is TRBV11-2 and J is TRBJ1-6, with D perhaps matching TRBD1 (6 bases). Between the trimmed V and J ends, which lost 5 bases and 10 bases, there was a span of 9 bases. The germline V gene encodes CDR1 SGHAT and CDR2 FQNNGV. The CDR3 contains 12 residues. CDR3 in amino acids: CASSKQGSPLHF. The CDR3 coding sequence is TGTGCCAGCAGCAAACAGGGATCACCCCTCCACTTT.

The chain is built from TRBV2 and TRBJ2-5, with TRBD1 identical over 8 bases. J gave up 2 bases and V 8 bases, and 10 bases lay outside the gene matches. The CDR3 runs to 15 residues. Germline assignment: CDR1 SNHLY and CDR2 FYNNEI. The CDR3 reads CASPNGRGHQETQYF. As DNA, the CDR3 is TGTGCCAGCCCAAATGGCAGGGGGCATCAAGAGACCCAGTACTTC.

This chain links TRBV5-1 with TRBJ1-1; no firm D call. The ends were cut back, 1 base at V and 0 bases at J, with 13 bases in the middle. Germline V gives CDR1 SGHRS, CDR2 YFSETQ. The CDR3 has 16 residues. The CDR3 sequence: CASSLSASTMNTEAFF. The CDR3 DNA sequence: TGCGCCAGCAGCTTGTCGGCCTCAACAATGAACACTGAAGCTTTCTTT.

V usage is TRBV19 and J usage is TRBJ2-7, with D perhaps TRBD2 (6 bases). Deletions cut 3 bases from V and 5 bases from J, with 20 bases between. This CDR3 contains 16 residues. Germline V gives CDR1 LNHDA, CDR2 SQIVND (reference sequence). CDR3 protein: CASSIGLGWRDHEQYF. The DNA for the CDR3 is TGTGCCAGTAGTATCGGACTGGGGTGGCGGGACCACGAGCAGTACTTC.

The CDR3 DNA follows: TGTGCCAGCAGCGTAGGGGGACAGAGTACTAACTATGGCTACACCTTC. This sequence encodes CASSVGGQSTNYGYTF. The rearrangement joins TRBV9 to TRBJ1-2, with 7 bases aligning to TRBD1. The CDR3 is 16 amino acids. The junction had 5 bases not matched to a gene; V was cut back by 0 bases and J by 0 bases. Germline CDR1 SGDLS, CDR2 YYNGEE.

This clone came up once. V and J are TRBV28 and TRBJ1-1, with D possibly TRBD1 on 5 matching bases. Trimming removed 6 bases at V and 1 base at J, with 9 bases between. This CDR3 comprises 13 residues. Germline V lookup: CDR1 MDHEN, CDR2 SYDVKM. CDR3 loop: CASRGHRNTEAFF. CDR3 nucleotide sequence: TGTGCCAGCAGAGGACATAGGAACACTGAAGCTTTCTTT.

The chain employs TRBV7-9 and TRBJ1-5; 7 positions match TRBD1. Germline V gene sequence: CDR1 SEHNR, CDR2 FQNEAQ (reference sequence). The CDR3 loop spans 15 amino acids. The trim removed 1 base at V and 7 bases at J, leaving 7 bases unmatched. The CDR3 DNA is TGTGCCAGCAGCTTAGGGTACAGGGGCGGACAGCCCCAGCATTTT. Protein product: CASSLGYRGGQPQHF.

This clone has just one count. CDR3 DNA sequence: TGTGCCAGCAGTTTTGGATACTCTGGAAACACCATATATTTT. Its translation is CASSFGYSGNTIYF. The rearrangement uses TRBV6-5 and TRBJ1-3; D is undetermined. Germline-derived CDR1 and CDR2 are MNHEY and SVGAGI. The CDR3 contains 14 residues. V lost 4 bases and J 0 bases, leaving 7 bases between the germline ends.

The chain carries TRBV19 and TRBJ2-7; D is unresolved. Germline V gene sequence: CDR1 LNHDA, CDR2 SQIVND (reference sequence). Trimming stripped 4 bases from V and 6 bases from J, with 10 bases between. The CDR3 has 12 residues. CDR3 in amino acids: CASSRGPSEQYF. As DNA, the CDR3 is TGTGCCAGTAGTAGGGGTCCATCCGAGCAGTACTTC.